This entry lists 25 T cell receptor beta chains sequenced from one sample in a study of blood T cells in healthy people across ages. It was with a sample-barcoded 5' primer and a J-beta primer mix that a second PCR of about 6 to 12 cycles was run. TCRdb itself ran the 5' RACE reads through MiXCR, one entry per CDR3 protein. Seen here are about 750,000 distinct CDR3 sequences, about 53% observed once, and the top ten hold under 50%. The sequencing input was blood. All receptors derive from an elderly man in good health.

In its sample, this clonotype was seen a few times. The J gene is TRBJ2-7, the V gene TRBV20-1; TRBD1 matches 9 bases. Losses at the gene ends were 3 bases for V and 2 bases for J; bases not matched to a gene: 8. Germline values: CDR1 DFQATT, CDR2 SNEGSKA (reference sequence). This CDR3 has 15 amino acids. The CDR3 DNA sequence: TGCAGTGCTAGGCCCCCACAGGGGGCCACCTACGAGCAGTACTTC. Encoded protein: CSARPPQGATYEQYF.

In this sample, this clonotype turned up a few times. The chain recombines TRBV2 with TRBJ2-1; TRBD2 matches 9 bases. Trimming took 2 bases from V and 4 from J; bases not matched to a gene: 9. This CDR3 has 17 amino acids. Per the germline V gene, CDR1 is SNHLY and CDR2 is FYNNEI. The CDR3 is CASSEIASGTFYNEQFF. For the CDR3, the DNA is TGTGCCAGCAGTGAAATTGCTAGCGGGACATTTTACAATGAGCAGTTCTTC. Looking up the rest from reference TRBV2 and TRBJ2-1 gives the full variable domain: EPEVTQTPSHQVTQMGQEVILRCVPISNHLYFYWYRQILGQKVEFLVSFYNNEISEKSEIFDDQFSVERPDGSNFTLKIRSTKLEDSAMYFCASSEIASGTFYNEQFFGPGTRLTVL.

The chain combines TRBV24-1 with TRBJ2-1; D uncertain. Germline loops: CDR1 KGHDR, CDR2 SFDVKD. V dropped 3 bases and J dropped 1 base, with 12 bases sitting between them. This CDR3 is 16 amino acids long. CDR3 coding DNA: TGTGCCACCAGTGATCCCGGGTCTCGATCCTACAATGAGCAGTTCTTC. Translated, it gives CATSDPGSRSYNEQFF.

This clonotype was detected only a few times. The genes are TRBV6-2 or TRBV6-3 and TRBJ2-1; D perhaps matches TRBD2 (7 bases). Germline V gene lookup returns CDR1 MNHEY and CDR2 SVGEGT. The CDR3 runs to 15 residues. The V gene lost 3 bases and the J gene lost 2 bases, with 11 bases spanning the gap. The CDR3, as DNA: TGTGCCAGCAGTTATGGGGGGGCCACCTACAATGAGCAGTTCTTC. It encodes CASSYGGATYNEQFF.

The rearrangement joins TRBV3-1 to TRBJ2-5; 9 bases are a match to TRBD1. This CDR3 region has 16 residues. With 4 bases clipped from V and 5 bases from J, the junction kept 11 bases outside the gene matches. In germline, CDR1 is LGHDT, CDR2 YNNKEL (reference sequence). This chain's CDR3 is CASSPGTGQSKETQYF. CDR3 DNA: TGTGCCAGCAGCCCAGGGACAGGGCAATCAAAGGAGACCCAGTACTTC.

This clonotype was counted once. CDR3: CASSLAGFPTGSKWEQYF. The CDR3 nucleotides read TGTGCCAGCAGCTTAGCGGGGTTTCCGACGGGGTCGAAATGGGAGCAGTACTTC. The V gene is TRBV7-6, the J gene TRBJ2-4, with TRBD2 as a possible D gene (5 bases). The CDR3 is made up of 18 amino acids. The ends were cut back, 0 bases at V and 13 bases at J, with 28 bases in the middle. Germline V CDR1 and CDR2: SGHVS, FNYEAQ.

This clonotype was seen only a few times. The chain uses TRBV12-5 and TRBJ2-6; D not certain. The CDR3 length is 14 residues. The germline V and J ends were trimmed by 0 bases and 2 bases, with 2 bases remaining between them. Germline V gene lookup returns CDR1 LGHNT and CDR2 FRNRAP. CDR3 in DNA: TGTGCTAGTGGTTTGGTGGCTGGGGCCAACGTCCTGACTTTC. Its protein product is CASGLVAGANVLTF.

The genes are TRBV2 and TRBJ1-5; a weak D match, TRBD1 (5 bases). Trimming removed 2 bases at V and 11 bases at J, with 13 bases between. The germline V gene has CDR1 SNHLY and CDR2 FYNNEI. This CDR3 region has 13 residues. The CDR3 DNA follows: TGTGCCAGCAGTGAACGAGGTGGGGGTTCCCAGCATTTT. Its protein is CASSERGGGSQHF.

This clonotype showed up just a few times. This chain connects TRBV4-1 to TRBJ1-2; a weak D match, TRBD1 (5 bases). CDR1 and CDR2 (germline): MGHRA, YSYEKL. Trimming removed 4 bases at V and 7 bases at J, with 43 bases between. The length of the CDR3 is 23 residues. This chain's CDR3 is CASSLAGVPADGDEWDLDGGYTF. As DNA, the CDR3 is TGCGCCAGCAGCCTCGCCGGGGTGCCGGCTGACGGGGACGAATGGGACCTGGACGGTGGCTACACCTTC.

The V call is TRBV18, the J call TRBJ2-1, with no clear D. CDR1 is KGHSH, CDR2 LQKENI, per germline. V was cut by 6 bases and J by 8 bases, with 23 bases left in between. The CDR3 totals 16 residues. The CDR3 loop reads CASSELTGLTYYEQFF. CDR3 in DNA: TGTGCCAGCTCCGAACTGACCGGCCTTACGTACTATGAGCAGTTCTTC.

This clonotype was seen only a few times. The V call is TRBV28, the J call TRBJ2-3; TRBD1 matches at 9 bases. Germline V CDR1 and CDR2: MDHEN, SYDVKM. The CDR3 loop spans 16 amino acids. V gave up 5 bases and J gave up 3 bases; unmatched junction bases: 9. CDR3 in amino acids: CASSGTGRRGTDTQYF. CDR3 DNA sequence: TGTGCCAGCAGTGGGACAGGGAGAAGAGGGACAGATACGCAGTATTTT.

This clonotype turned up a few times. The chain joins TRBV7-9 to TRBJ2-7; 8 positions agree with TRBD2. In germline, CDR1 is SEHNR, CDR2 FQNEAQ (reference sequence). Losses at the gene ends were 1 base for V and 0 bases for J; bases not matched to a gene: 2. The CDR3 loop spans 15 amino acids. In nucleotides, the CDR3 is TGTGCCAGCAGCTTAGAAGGGACTAGCTCCTACGAGCAGTACTTC. Residues: CASSLEGTSSYEQYF. Drawing the rest from reference TRBV7-9 and TRBJ2-7, the complete variable domain is DTGVSQNPRHKITKRGQNVTFRCDPISEHNRLYWYRQTLGQGPEFLTYFQNEAQLEKSRLLSDRFSAERPKGSFSTLEIQRTEQGDSAMYLCASSLEGTSSYEQYFGPGTRLTVT.

This clonotype was seen more than once but under ten times. J is TRBJ1-4 and V is TRBV30, with D perhaps matching TRBD1 (5 bases). Germline-derived CDR1 and CDR2 are GTSNPN and SVGIG (reference sequence). V gave up 0 bases and J gave up 9 bases, with 20 bases separating them. CDR3 size: 16 residues. CDR3 DNA sequence: TGTGCCTGGAGTGTACAGGTGGGCCCAGGTGGCCAAAAACTGTTTTTT. Encoded protein: CAWSVQVGPGGQKLFF.

This clonotype has more than one count but fewer than ten. The chain combines TRBV2 with TRBJ2-3, with 9 bases that match TRBD2. V was pared by 6 bases and J by 6 bases, with 10 bases of the junction left unmatched. CDR1 is SNHLY and CDR2 is FYNNEI in the germline V gene. This CDR3 is 15 amino acids long. CDR3 residues: CASREGLANRDTQYF. The CDR3 DNA reads as TGTGCCAGCAGGGAGGGACTAGCCAATCGGGATACGCAGTATTTT.

This clonotype was observed many times. Compared with germline, one end of the junction differs, possibly owing to a read error. The genes are TRBV6-5 and TRBJ2-5; 7 bases are a match to TRBD1. Germline CDR1 MNHEY, CDR2 SVGAGI. The CDR3 consists of 14 residues. In DNA, the CDR3 is TGTGCCAGCAGTAAAAGACAGGGTACAGAGGCCCAGTACTTC. Residues: CASSKRQGTEAQYF.

The chain employs TRBV29-1 and TRBJ2-1; the match to TRBD1 covers 7 bases. Germline CDR1 is SQVTM and CDR2 is ANQGSEA. The CDR3 sequence is 13 residues long. V was clipped by 0 bases and J by 13 bases; unmatched bases: 9. As DNA, the CDR3 is TGCAGCGTTGAAGAAGGGGGCGGAGAGACCCAGTTCTTC. As protein: CSVEEGGGETQFF.

The V and J genes are TRBV20-1 and TRBJ2-1; 7 bases line up with TRBD1. Per the germline V gene, CDR1 is DFQATT and CDR2 is SNEGSKA (reference sequence). The CDR3 extends over 15 amino acids. J lost 1 base, V lost 1 base, and 4 bases had no gene match. CDR3 loop: CSARGQGFSYNEQFF. The CDR3 bases are TGCAGTGCTAGAGGACAGGGATTTTCCTACAATGAGCAGTTCTTC.

The V and J genes are TRBV20-1 and TRBJ2-1; 13 nucleotides agree with TRBD2. There are 14 residues in the CDR3. The germline CDR1 and CDR2 sequences are DFQATT and SNEGSKA (reference sequence). Germline trimming cut 6 bases from V and 7 bases from J; bases unmatched to any gene: 6. CDR3 coding DNA: TGCAGTGCCCAAGGGACTAGCGGGAAAAATGAGCAGTTCTTC. This codes for CSAQGTSGKNEQFF.

The gene calls are TRBV28 and TRBJ2-2; perhaps TRBD1 as D (5 bases). V dropped 6 bases and J dropped 5 bases, with 13 bases sitting between them. The length of the CDR3 is 14 residues. Germline CDR1 is MDHEN and CDR2 is SYDVKM. CDR3 protein: CASSPFRETGELFF. The CDR3 coding sequence is TGTGCCAGCAGCCCCTTCAGGGAAACCGGGGAGCTGTTTTTT.

Turning to this clonotype: The junction shows a germline mismatch at one end, possibly a read error. This rearrangement joins TRBV6-5 to TRBJ1-2, with TRBD1 as a possible D gene (6 bases). Per the germline V gene, CDR1 is MNHEY and CDR2 is SVGAGI. This CDR3 contains 12 residues. The CDR3 is CANSSGAGGYTF. CDR3 nucleotides: TGTGCCAACAGTTCAGGGGCCGGTGGCTACACCTTC.

The CDR3 region has the DNA TGTGCCAGCACCATCCTAGCGCGGACGCCTGGGAATGAGCAGTTCTTC. It translates to CASTILARTPGNEQFF. The chain recombines TRBV6-2 or TRBV6-3 with TRBJ2-1, with a tentative D call TRBD2 (6 bases). The CDR3 is 16 residues long. The germline V gene encodes CDR1 MNHEY and CDR2 SVGEGT. Trimming removed 7 bases from V and 7 bases from J, with 23 bases in between.

The genes are TRBV2 and TRBJ2-5; TRBD1 matches at 7 bases. The CDR3 is 12 amino acids. Trimming removed 8 bases from V and 3 bases from J; junction bases left unmatched: 3. Looked up from germline, CDR1 is SNHLY and CDR2 is FYNNEI. The CDR3 coding sequence is TGTGCCAGCGCTCAGGGGGAAGAGACCCAGTACTTC. It translates to CASAQGEETQYF.

This clonotype was observed a few times. The chain joins TRBV5-1 to TRBJ2-2; no clear D. The germline V gene has CDR1 SGHRS and CDR2 YFSETQ. V was cut by 1 base and J by 4 bases, with 11 bases left in between. The CDR3 consists of 15 residues. The CDR3 DNA is TGCGCCAGCAGCTTGAACCGGCTGATCACCGGGGAGCTGTTTTTT. Translating it yields CASSLNRLITGELFF.

The V and J genes are TRBV9 and TRBJ2-2; TRBD2 aligns across 7 bases. In germline, CDR1 is SGDLS, CDR2 YYNGEE. J was trimmed by 5 bases and V by 0 bases; bases with no gene match: 7. This CDR3 region has 16 residues. The CDR3, as DNA: TGTGCCAGCAGCGTAGCCGTTTGGGGAGGGACCGGGGAGCTGTTTTTT. The encoded protein is CASSVAVWGGTGELFF.

The V call is TRBV20-1, the J call TRBJ1-6; the D gene is possibly TRBD1 (5 bases). V was cut by 0 bases and J by 2 bases, with 14 bases left in between. The CDR3 contains 17 residues. The V gene's germline CDR1 is DFQATT and CDR2 SNEGSKA (reference sequence). CDR3 bases: TGCAGTGCTAGAGAGGAGGGGATCGGGACCTATAATTCACCCCTCCACTTT. As protein: CSAREEGIGTYNSPLHF.